The 27 T cell receptor beta chains reported below all come from one sample, sequenced in a study of shared clonotypes between healthy human individuals. Sequencing used immunoSEQ multiplex PCR; TCRdb keeps in-frame clones, though not all of them. The data hold about 2.4 million clones, with approximately 94% observed a single time. Sequenced input: naive CD4+ T cells from PBMCs. Subset noted: CD45RA+ positively selected. Receptor source: a man between 18 and 29 years old in good health. Some clones in this sample may be carry-over from other donors' samples.

This chain uses TRBV19 with TRBJ2-7, with 9 positions matching TRBD1. V lost 4 bases and J lost 0; bases outside the gene matches: 4. CDR1 is LNHDA, CDR2 SQIVND, per germline (reference sequence). The CDR3 extends over 15 amino acids. As DNA, the CDR3 is TGTGCCAGTAGTAGGGGACAGGGTACCTCCTACGAGCAGTACTTC. Translation gives CASSRGQGTSYEQYF. The full variable domain, rest sourced from reference TRBV19 and TRBJ2-7, is DGGITQSPKYLFRKEGQNVTLSCEQNLNHDAMYWYRQDPGQGLRLIYYSQIVNDFQKGDIAEGYSVSREKKESFPLTVTSAQKNPTAFYLCASSRGQGTSYEQYFGPGTRLTVT.

For this clone: Other DNA sequences within the sample encode an identical CDR3. This rearrangement joins TRBV7-8 to TRBJ2-7; 7 bases align to TRBD1. This CDR3 comprises 13 residues. Germline CDR1 and CDR2: SGHVS and FQNEAQ. V shed 4 bases and J 6 bases; nucleotides not matched to a gene: 6. The CDR3 region is CASSSDRVGEQYF. The CDR3 nucleotides read TGTGCCAGCAGCTCCGACAGGGTGGGCGAGCAGTACTTC.

This CDR3 is CASSRDGGGYGYTF. The CDR3 DNA reads as TGTGCCAGTAGTAGAGACGGCGGAGGGTATGGCTACACCTTC. The gene calls are TRBV19 and TRBJ1-2; D ambiguous. Trimming cost V 4 bases and J 5 bases, with 14 bases left between them. There are 14 residues in the CDR3. Germline V gene data show CDR1 as LNHDA and CDR2 as SQIVND (reference sequence).

The rearrangement links TRBV29-1 to TRBJ2-5; D ambiguous. The CDR3 totals 13 residues. CDR1 and CDR2 from the germline V gene are SQVTM and ANQGSEA. With 4 bases removed from V and 4 bases from J, the gap between germline ends came to 13 bases. The CDR3 region has the DNA TGCAGCGTTGGGGGTCGGCTTCGAGAGACCCAGTACTTC. Its protein product is CSVGGRLRETQYF.

A single count supports this clone. V and J are TRBV7-3 and TRBJ1-1, with D possibly being TRBD1 (5 bases). Germline CDR1 reads SGHTA; CDR2 reads FQGTGA. This CDR3 is 15 amino acids long. With 8 bases removed from V and 5 bases from J, the gap between germline ends came to 21 bases. CDR3 protein: CASALASGGRTEAFF. DNA for the CDR3: TGTGCCAGCGCCCTTGCCAGTGGGGGAAGGACTGAAGCTTTCTTT.

The genes are TRBV6-1 and TRBJ2-7; the match to TRBD2 covers 9 bases. The junction had 12 bases not matched to a gene; V was cut back by 8 bases and J by 4 bases. Germline V CDR1 and CDR2: MNHNS, SASEGT. The CDR3 has 15 amino acids. CDR3 coding DNA: TGTGCCAGCGACCTTAGCGGGAGTGGGAGTTACGAGCAGTACTTC. It is translated as CASDLSGSGSYEQYF.

The J gene is TRBJ2-7, the V gene TRBV10-1, with 7 bases identical to TRBD2. The CDR3 is 13 amino acids. The germline V gene has CDR1 WNHNN and CDR2 SYGVQD (reference sequence). Germline trimming cut 0 bases from V and 6 bases from J; bases unmatched to any gene: 2. In nucleotides, the CDR3 is TGCGCCAGCAGTGAGTCGGGGGGGGGCGAGCAGTACTTC. It encodes CASSESGGGEQYF.

The rearrangement uses TRBV5-6 and TRBJ2-5; 7 bases line up with TRBD1. This CDR3 region has 14 residues. Looked up from germline, CDR1 is SGHDT and CDR2 is YYEEEE. The V gene end was trimmed by 3 bases and the J gene end by 4 bases; junction bases not matched to a gene: 6. CDR3 nucleotides: TGTGCCAGCAGCTCACAGGGGAAGGGAGAGACCCAGTACTTC. Amino acid sequence: CASSSQGKGETQYF.

This clone has a handful of counts. The rearrangement links TRBV10-3 to TRBJ1-1, with a possible D match to TRBD1 (5 bases). CDR1 and CDR2 (germline): ENHRY, SYGVKD. Trimming took off 8 bases at V and 4 bases at J, with 14 bases between the two ends. The CDR3 length is 13 residues. The CDR3 DNA reads TGTGCCATCGGCGACCTCCAGGGCACTGAAGCTTTCTTT. Its protein product is CAIGDLQGTEAFF.

The chain recombines TRBV27 with TRBJ2-2; D remains ambiguous. Deletions cut 6 bases from V and 1 base from J, with 9 bases between. The CDR3 extends over 14 amino acids. Germline CDR1 and CDR2: MNHEY and SMNVEV (reference sequence). The CDR3 reads CASRVVLNTGELFF. The DNA for the CDR3 is TGTGCCAGCAGGGTGGTTTTGAACACCGGGGAGCTGTTTTTT.

This clone was detected a few times. The gene calls are TRBV9 and TRBJ1-2; 9 bases match TRBD1. Germline CDR1 SGDLS, CDR2 YYNGEE. The CDR3 contains 15 residues. V gave up 4 bases and J gave up 5 bases; unmatched junction bases: 9. The CDR3 nucleotides read TGTGCCAGCAGCCATACAGGGGGCGCGTGGTATGGCTACACCTTC. Translated, it gives CASSHTGGAWYGYTF. The whole variable domain, remainder taken from reference TRBV9 and TRBJ1-2, is DSGVTQTPKHLITATGQRVTLRCSPRSGDLSVYWYQQSLDQGLQFLIQYYNGEERAKGNILERFSAQQFPDLHSELNLSSLELGDSALYFCASSHTGGAWYGYTFGSGTRLTVV.

The chain has TRBV21-1 and TRBJ2-7; TRBD1, the table's D call, was not compared with the DNA. TRBV21-1 is annotated as a pseudogene. This CDR3 spans 18 amino acids. The CDR3 loop reads CASSKALLGQGGTYEQYF. In DNA, the CDR3 is TGTGCCAGCAGCAAAGCTCTTCTTGGACAGGGGGGAACCTACGAGCAGTACTTC.

This clone was detected only once. The V and J genes are TRBV15 and TRBJ2-7, with TRBD2 as a possible D gene (6 bases). CDR1 is LNHNV and CDR2 is YYDKDF in the germline V gene (reference sequence). V gave up 3 bases and J gave up 4 bases, with 7 bases separating them. This CDR3 contains 12 residues. The CDR3 DNA follows: TGTGCCACCAGCAGCGGAGGGTACGAGCAGTACTTC. Its protein is CATSSGGYEQYF.

This clone showed up just once. The chain carries TRBV30 and TRBJ1-3, with no clear D. The CDR3 extends over 13 amino acids. V lost 4 bases and J lost 3, with 10 bases in between. Germline CDR1 is GTSNPN and CDR2 is SVGIG (reference sequence). The CDR3 coding sequence is TGTGCCTGGATCTACATAGGTGGAAACACCATATATTTT. Protein product: CAWIYIGGNTIYF.

DNA of the CDR3: TGTGCCAGCAGCGTGGGACAGGGTTGGAAAAATCAGCCCCAGCATTTT. This codes for CASSVGQGWKNQPQHF. The chain carries TRBV5-8 and TRBJ1-5, with 9 positions matching TRBD1. This CDR3 is built from 16 residues. J gave up 4 bases and V 4 bases, and 9 bases lay outside the gene matches. Per the germline V gene, CDR1 is SGHTS and CDR2 is YDEGEE.

The genes are TRBV10-3 and TRBJ2-1; a possible D gene is TRBD2 (6 bases). CDR3 length: 16 residues. The V and J ends lost 5 bases and 0 bases respectively, with 14 bases between them. Germline V gene lookup returns CDR1 ENHRY and CDR2 SYGVKD. CDR3 in amino acids: CAISQPEDYSYNEQFF. Here the CDR3 DNA reads TGTGCCATCAGTCAACCGGAGGACTACTCCTACAATGAGCAGTTCTTC.

Comment on this clone: One end of the junction fails to match germline, which may point to a read error. This chain joins TRBV2 and TRBJ1-2, with 9 bases that match TRBD1. CDR1 and CDR2 from the germline V gene are SNHLY and FYNNEI. The length of the CDR3 is 13 residues. The CDR3, as DNA: TGTGCCAGCAGCCCGGGACAGGGTGTGCCCTGGGCCTTC. Translating it yields CASSPGQGVPWAF.

V gene TRBV2 combines with J gene TRBJ2-1, with 10 bases aligning to TRBD2. This CDR3 region has 15 residues. CDR1 and CDR2 from the germline V gene are SNHLY and FYNNEI. With V trimmed by 7 bases and J by 5 bases, 8 bases remained unmatched. For the CDR3, the DNA is TGTGCCAGCACGACCGGGACTAGCGCAAACAATGAGCAGTTCTTC. This gives the protein CASTTGTSANNEQFF.

This chain joins TRBV5-1 and TRBJ1-5; TRBD1 is a possible D gene (5 bases). Germline V lookup: CDR1 SGHRS, CDR2 YFSETQ. Trimming shortened V by 0 bases and J by 5 bases, and 12 bases separated the two germline ends. The CDR3 is 15 amino acids. CDR3 sequence (DNA): TGCGCCAGCAGCTTGGATCCGGGACGAGATCAGCCCCAGCATTTT. Encoded protein: CASSLDPGRDQPQHF.

This chain links TRBV7-2 with TRBJ2-1; 16 bases are shared with TRBD2. CDR3 length equals 15 residues. Trimming cost V 5 bases and J 15 bases; bases outside gene matches: 10. Germline V lookup: CDR1 SGHTA, CDR2 FQGNSA. As DNA, the CDR3 is TGTGCCAGCAGCCTCGTCGGGACTAGCGGGAGGGTGATGTTCTTC. Translated: CASSLVGTSGRVMFF.

The gene calls are TRBV5-6 and TRBJ2-7, with TRBD2 matching over 8 bases. CDR3 length: 16 residues. Germline CDR1 and CDR2: SGHDT and YYEEEE. Trimming took 3 bases from V and 7 from J; bases not matched to a gene: 15. In DNA form, the CDR3 reads TGTGCCAGCAGCTCTCTCCCGGGAGCGGGAGTCGGTGAGCAGTACTTC. Its protein product is CASSSLPGAGVGEQYF.

V and J are TRBV6-1 and TRBJ2-7, with 7 bases aligning to TRBD1. V dropped 3 bases and J dropped 2; count of bases not matched to a gene: 10. Germline loops: CDR1 MNHNS, CDR2 SASEGT. The CDR3 totals 16 residues. CDR3 protein: CASSERSGTEAYEQYF. The CDR3, as DNA: TGTGCCAGCAGTGAGAGATCCGGGACAGAGGCCTACGAGCAGTACTTC.

This chain uses TRBV28 with TRBJ1-5; the D is unclear. Germline V gene data show CDR1 as MDHEN and CDR2 as SYDVKM. The CDR3 is 13 residues long. V lost 7 bases to trimming and J lost 2 bases, with 9 bases between them. CDR3 in DNA: TGTGCCAGCATGGGTTTCGGCAATCAGCCCCAGCATTTT. It is translated as CASMGFGNQPQHF.

The chain joins TRBV7-9 to TRBJ2-1; D is possibly TRBD1 or TRBD2 (5 bases each). This CDR3 region has 17 residues. Germline CDR1 and CDR2: SEHNR and FQNEAQ (reference sequence). Trimming left V 0 bases short and J 2 bases short, with 14 bases between. DNA for the CDR3: TGTGCCAGCAGCTTAGCGGTCGGGGCTCGGCCCTACAATGAGCAGTTCTTC. This encodes CASSLAVGARPYNEQFF.

The chain carries TRBV9 and TRBJ2-1; D may correspond to TRBD1 or TRBD2 (5 bases each). The CDR3 contains 15 residues. Deletions cut 4 bases from V and 2 bases from J, with 13 bases between. Per the germline V gene, CDR1 is SGDLS and CDR2 is YYNGEE. CDR3 residues: CASSFGGVPYNEQFF. As DNA, the CDR3 is TGTGCCAGCAGCTTTGGGGGAGTACCCTACAATGAGCAGTTCTTC. Based on the CDR3 plus reference TRBV9 and TRBJ2-1, the full variable domain is DSGVTQTPKHLITATGQRVTLRCSPRSGDLSVYWYQQSLDQGLQFLIQYYNGEERAKGNILERFSAQQFPDLHSELNLSSLELGDSALYFCASSFGGVPYNEQFFGPGTRLTVL.

The chain couples TRBV18 to TRBJ1-4, with D maybe TRBD1 (6 bases). The germline CDR1 and CDR2 sequences are KGHSH and LQKENI. V dropped 6 bases and J dropped 0 bases, with 14 bases sitting between them. The CDR3 spans 16 residues. The CDR3 loop reads CASSVGQLATNEKLFF. The DNA for the CDR3 is TGTGCCAGCTCGGTTGGACAGCTCGCAACTAATGAAAAACTGTTTTTT.

This clone turned up a few times. The genes are TRBV25-1 and TRBJ1-1; D unresolved. This CDR3 is built from 13 residues. The V gene's germline CDR1 is MGHDK and CDR2 SYGVNS. V shed 8 bases and J shed 8 bases, with 18 bases lying between them. CDR3 sequence reads: CASEWSGLREAFF. CDR3 coding DNA: TGTGCCAGCGAGTGGAGTGGCCTGAGGGAAGCTTTCTTT.